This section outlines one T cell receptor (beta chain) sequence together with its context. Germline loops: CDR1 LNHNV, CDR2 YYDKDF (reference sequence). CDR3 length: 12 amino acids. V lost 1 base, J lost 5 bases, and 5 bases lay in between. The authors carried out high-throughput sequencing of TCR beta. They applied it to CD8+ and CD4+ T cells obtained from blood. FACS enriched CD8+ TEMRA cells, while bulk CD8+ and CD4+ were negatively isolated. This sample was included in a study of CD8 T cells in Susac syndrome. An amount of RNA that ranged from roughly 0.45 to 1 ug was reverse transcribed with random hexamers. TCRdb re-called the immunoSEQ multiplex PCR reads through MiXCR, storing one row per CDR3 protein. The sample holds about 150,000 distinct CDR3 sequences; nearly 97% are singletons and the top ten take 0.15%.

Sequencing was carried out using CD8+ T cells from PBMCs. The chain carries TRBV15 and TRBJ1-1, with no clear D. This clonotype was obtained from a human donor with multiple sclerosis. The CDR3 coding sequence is TGTGCCACCAGCAGAGTATGGACTGAAGCTTTCTTT. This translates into CATSRVWTEAFF. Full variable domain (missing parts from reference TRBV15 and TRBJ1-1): DAMVIQNPRYQVTQFGKPVTLSCSQTLNHNVMYWYQQKSSQAPKLLFHYYDKDFNNEADTPDNFQSRRPNTSFCFLDIRSPGLGDTAMYLCATSRVWTEAFFGQGTRLTVV.